The sequence of this T cell receptor (beta chain) was determined in a study of cytomegalovirus exposure and HLA in healthy donors. General study results and limits: According to a later analysis, most TCR beta chains associated with CMV appeared HLA-restricted.

Although they were nominally healthy when sampled, donors likely had unrecorded immune exposures. As regards this clone: Its antigen is currently unknown.

Primers for the PCR totalled 60 Vbeta and 13 Jbeta. As handled by the study authors: There were some 87 million unique TCR beta chains by a later count, and about 12 million of them were shared. Assay used: immunoSEQ multiplex PCR; TCRdb lists only in-frame clones, some missing. V, J and clone size reflect that table, while D and trimming were determined from the DNA. Among 150,000 to 200,000 clones listed, roughly 80% were seen once. This CDR3 is built from 14 residues. Germline lookup yields CDR1 SGHNT and CDR2 YYREEE (reference sequence). The trim removed 2 bases at V and 4 bases at J, leaving 2 bases unmatched.

The sequenced sample was PBMCs. The chain carries TRBV5-4 and TRBJ1-2, with 10 bases fitting TRBD1. The TCR was taken from a man aged 30 to 45 in good health and CMV-seronegative. The CDR3 protein is CASSLGTGVYGYTF. The CDR3 nucleotides read TGTGCCAGCAGCTTAGGGACAGGGGTCTATGGCTACACCTTC.